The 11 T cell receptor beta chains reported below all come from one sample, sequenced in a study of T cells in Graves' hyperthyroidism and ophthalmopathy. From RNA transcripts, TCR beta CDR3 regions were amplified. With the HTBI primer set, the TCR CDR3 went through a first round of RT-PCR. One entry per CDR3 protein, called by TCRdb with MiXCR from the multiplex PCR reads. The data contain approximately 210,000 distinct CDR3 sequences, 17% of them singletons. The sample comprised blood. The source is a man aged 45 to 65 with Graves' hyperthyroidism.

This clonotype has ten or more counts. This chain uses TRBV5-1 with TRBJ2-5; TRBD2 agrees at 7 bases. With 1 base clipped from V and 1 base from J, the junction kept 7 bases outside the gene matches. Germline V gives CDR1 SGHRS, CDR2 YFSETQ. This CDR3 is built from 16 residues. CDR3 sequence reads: CASSLMSSGSQETQYF. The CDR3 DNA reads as TGCGCCAGCAGCTTGATGTCTAGCGGATCCCAAGAGACCCAGTACTTC.

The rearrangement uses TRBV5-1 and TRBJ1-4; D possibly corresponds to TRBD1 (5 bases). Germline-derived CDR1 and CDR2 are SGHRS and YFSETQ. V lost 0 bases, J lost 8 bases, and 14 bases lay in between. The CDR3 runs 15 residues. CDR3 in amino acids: CASSLVSGGYEKLFF. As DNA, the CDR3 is TGCGCCAGCAGCTTGGTGTCGGGGGGGTACGAAAAACTGTTTTTT.

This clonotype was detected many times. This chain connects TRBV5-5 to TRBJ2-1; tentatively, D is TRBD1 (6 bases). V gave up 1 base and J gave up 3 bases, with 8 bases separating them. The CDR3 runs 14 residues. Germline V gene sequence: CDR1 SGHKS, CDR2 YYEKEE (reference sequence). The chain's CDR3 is CASSLRDNYNEQFF. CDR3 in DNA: TGTGCCAGCAGCTTGAGGGACAACTACAATGAGCAGTTCTTC.

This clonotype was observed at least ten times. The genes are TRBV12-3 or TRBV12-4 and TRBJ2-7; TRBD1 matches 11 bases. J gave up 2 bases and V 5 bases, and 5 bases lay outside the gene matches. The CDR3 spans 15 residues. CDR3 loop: CASSLGGQGAYEQYF. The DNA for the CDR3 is TGTGCCAGCAGTCTCGGGGGACAGGGGGCCTACGAGCAGTACTTC.

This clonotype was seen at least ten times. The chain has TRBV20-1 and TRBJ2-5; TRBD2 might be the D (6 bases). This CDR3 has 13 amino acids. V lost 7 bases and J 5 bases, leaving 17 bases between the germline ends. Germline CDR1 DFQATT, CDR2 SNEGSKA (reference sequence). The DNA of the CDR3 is TGCAGTGAGGCTCGGCGGAGCGGGGAGACCCAGTACTTC. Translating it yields CSEARRSGETQYF.

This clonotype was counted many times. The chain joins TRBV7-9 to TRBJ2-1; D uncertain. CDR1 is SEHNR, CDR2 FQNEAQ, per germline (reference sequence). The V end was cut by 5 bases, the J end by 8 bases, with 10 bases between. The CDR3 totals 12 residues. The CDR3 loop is CASSPNPYEQFF. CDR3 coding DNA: TGTGCCAGCAGCCCAAACCCGTATGAGCAGTTCTTC.

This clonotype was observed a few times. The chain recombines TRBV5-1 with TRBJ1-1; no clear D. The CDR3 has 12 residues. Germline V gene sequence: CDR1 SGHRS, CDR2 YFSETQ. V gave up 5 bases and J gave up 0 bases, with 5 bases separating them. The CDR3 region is CASRGLNTEAFF. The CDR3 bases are TGCGCCAGCAGAGGGTTGAACACTGAAGCTTTCTTT.

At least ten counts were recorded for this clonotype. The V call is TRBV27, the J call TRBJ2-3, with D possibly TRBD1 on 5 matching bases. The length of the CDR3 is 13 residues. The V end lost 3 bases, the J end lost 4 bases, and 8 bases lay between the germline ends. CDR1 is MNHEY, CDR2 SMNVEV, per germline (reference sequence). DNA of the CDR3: TGTGCCAGCAGTTTTCAGGGTCCAGATACGCAGTATTTT. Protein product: CASSFQGPDTQYF.

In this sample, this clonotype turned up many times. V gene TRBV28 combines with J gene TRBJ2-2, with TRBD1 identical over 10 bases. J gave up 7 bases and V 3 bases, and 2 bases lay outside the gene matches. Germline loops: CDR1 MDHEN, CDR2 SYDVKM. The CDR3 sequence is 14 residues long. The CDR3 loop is CASSLTGGYGELFF. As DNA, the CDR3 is TGTGCCAGCAGTTTGACAGGGGGCTACGGGGAGCTGTTTTTT.

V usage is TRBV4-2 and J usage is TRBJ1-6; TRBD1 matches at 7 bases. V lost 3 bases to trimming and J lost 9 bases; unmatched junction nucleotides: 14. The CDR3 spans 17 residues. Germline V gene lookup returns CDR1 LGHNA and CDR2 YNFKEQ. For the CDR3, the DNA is TGTGCCAGCAGCCAGGCTGCCGGACAGGTTTACGCTTCACCCCTCCACTTT. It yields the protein CASSQAAGQVYASPLHF.

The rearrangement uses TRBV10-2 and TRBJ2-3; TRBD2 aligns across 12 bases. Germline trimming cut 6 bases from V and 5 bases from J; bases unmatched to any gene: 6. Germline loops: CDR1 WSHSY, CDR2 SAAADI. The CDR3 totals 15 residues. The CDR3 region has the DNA TGCGCCAGCAGCGGGGGGGGACTAGCGGGAGATACGCAGTATTTT. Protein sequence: CASSGGGLAGDTQYF.